Sequencing of this T cell receptor beta chain was carried out in a study of blood T cells in healthy people across ages. Germline assignment: CDR1 SGHRS and CDR2 YFSETQ. The V end lost 4 bases, the J end lost 5 bases, and 12 bases lay between the germline ends. The CDR3 totals 13 residues. The use of a sample-barcoded 5' primer and a J-beta primer mix characterized a second PCR of about 6 to 12 cycles. TCRdb fed the 5' RACE reads into MiXCR, producing one record per CDR3 protein. The sample carries roughly 1.7 million distinct CDR3 sequences, about 35% recorded once. The rearrangement links TRBV5-1 to TRBJ1-1; no clear D gene. The sample consisted of blood. The TCR originated in a woman under 40 in good health. The CDR3 loop is CASSPEWGTEAFF. DNA for the CDR3: TGCGCCAGCAGCCCGGAGTGGGGTACTGAAGCTTTCTTT.